Listed here is a single TCR beta chain. Its antigen is not yet known. No base qualities exist here, and no much larger clone lies one base off it. These data come from a study of human thymus T cells (TCRdb year 2020). At the level of the whole study: The study described the TCR alpha and beta repertoires in under 10 infant thymus samples and four matching peripheral blood samples. Donor ages ranging from roughly 6 to 250 days were recorded, and roughly six male and a couple of female infants were included in the cohort. Results and caveats for the whole study, not just this receptor: The related research reported highly overlapping thymic TCR repertoires among unrelated individuals. Biased V and J gene segment usage appeared to be present in both thymic and peripheral blood repertoires. On average, thymus samples yielded roughly 800,000 unique TCRB clonotypes, whereas blood samples yielded around 88,000.

V is clipped by 1 base and J by 8 bases, and the sequence between their germline boundaries is 4 bases long. The germline V gene (reference sequence) yields SEHNR for CDR1 and FQNEAQ for CDR2. The CDR3 measures 11 amino acids from cysteine to phenylalanine. Only the CDR3 portion is preserved as DNA: 33 bases, with reading frame beginning at the first base. TCRB and TCRAD loci were amplified from a standardized quantity of quality-controlled genomic DNA using the immunoSEQ multiplex PCR assay. The amplicons spanned the V(D)J region and were long enough to cover the CDR3 and allow V and J genes to be identified. Through the commercial immunoSEQ service, the amplicons were sequenced on an Illumina platform. The study's own analysis went as follows. Primer bias and sequencing errors were corrected as previously described, and TCRAD and TCRB definitions were based on the IMGT database. Repertoires were analysed with immunoSEQ Analyzer 3.0 and VDJTools, covering basic statistics, V/J segment usage, diversity estimates, rarefaction and pairwise overlap. To estimate diversity, the Chao1, ChaoE, Efron-Thisted, Shannon and inverse Simpson indices were applied, and diversity was also estimated on datasets down-sampled to the smallest sample. For repertoire overlap, CDR3 nucleotide sequence, V gene and J gene had to match strictly, and clustering was done by Jaccard-based multidimensional scaling. In its TCRdb copy, this immuneACCESS table keeps in-frame sequences only and misses some clones. Where compared with another copy, unresolved V genes explain less than half of these, and the others have no known cause. Clone size and the V and J calls come from that table; the DNA yielded D and trimming. The sample table records about 130,000 clones; around 94% of these occur just once. The ten largest account for roughly 0.024% of the sample.

The thymus tissue came from surgical resects taken out during corrective cardiac surgery. Immunologically healthy infants undergoing open corrective cardiac surgery for congenital heart defects in Finland were used as donors. Thymocytes were released mechanically from tissue and stored at -70 °C as pellets of about 8.5-31 million cells. Genomic DNA was extracted from frozen cell pellets with a QIAsymphony instrument. This receptor was obtained from a boy under two years old with a congenital heart defect but otherwise immunologically healthy. The rearranged segments are TRBV7-9 and TRBJ2-3, with the D gene call left open. Source material: thymus tissue. The nucleotide sequence is TGTGCCAGCAGCTTAGTTCGTACGCAGTATTTT. This yields the protein CASSLVRTQYF. With all but the CDR3 taken from the reference TRBV7-9 and TRBJ2-3 genes, the full variable domain is: DTGVSQNPRHKITKRGQNVTFRCDPISEHNRLYWYRQTLGQGPEFLTYFQNEAQLEKSRLLSDRFSAERPKGSFSTLEIQRTEQGDSAMYLCASSLVRTQYFGPGTRLTVL.